The present T cell receptor beta chain was sequenced within a study of blood T cells in healthy people across ages. This clonotype was counted a single time. Given a much more abundant clone one base away, this may be a read error. Then a second PCR, running about 6 to 12 cycles, was carried out with a sample-barcoded 5' primer and a J-beta primer mix. TCRdb re-derived calls from the 5' RACE reads in MiXCR, one entry per CDR3 protein. This sample has around 900,000 distinct CDR3 sequences, with around 26% found just once. The TCR sequence derives from a woman of 80 years or more in good health. The sequencing sample was made of blood.

The CDR3 loop is CASSVGWLGNNEQYF. DNA for the CDR3: TGTGCCAGCAGCGTAGGGTGGCTAGGTAACAATGAGCAGTACTTC. This rearrangement joins TRBV9 to TRBJ2-5; D is unresolved. The CDR3 loop spans 15 amino acids. Per the germline V gene, CDR1 is SGDLS and CDR2 is YYNGEE. V was pared by 0 bases and J by 11 bases, with 20 bases between.